This T cell receptor (beta chain) came from a study of blood T cell repertoires in COVID-19. Background on the study: Acute-phase and convalescent COVID-19 samples originated in the United States, Italy and Spain. T cells, B-cell-depleted T cells, or PBMCs provided the cDNA or gDNA that served as material.

Clones were read by immunoSEQ multiplex PCR, and TCRdb kept only the in-frame ones, dropping some. Here the sample spans about 370,000 clones, roughly 91% being singletons. The V end lost 6 bases, the J end lost 3 bases, and 11 bases lay between the germline ends. This CDR3 contains 14 residues. Germline V lookup: CDR1 SNHLY, CDR2 FYNNEI. Participant age was roughly 18 to 90 years, and participants resided in roughly 25 US areas. Participants reported their clinical history, and cohort assignment relied on those reports. The TCR originated in a woman aged 25 to 39 who had recovered from COVID-19. The J gene is TRBJ2-2, the V gene TRBV2; D uncertain. The source material was PBMCs or T cells enriched from blood (not recorded which). DNA of the CDR3: TGTGCCAGCAGCCCGGAGAGAGACACCGGGGAGCTGTTTTTT. Amino acid sequence: CASSPERDTGELFF. Full variable domain (remainder filled in from reference TRBV2 and TRBJ2-2): EPEVTQTPSHQVTQMGQEVILRCVPISNHLYFYWYRQILGQKVEFLVSFYNNEISEKSEIFDDQFSVERPDGSNFTLKIRSTKLEDSAMYFCASSPERDTGELFFGEGSRLTVL.